This T cell receptor beta chain was sequenced during a study of long-term antiretroviral therapy in people with HIV (dated by TCRdb to between 2022 and 2023). About the study as a whole: The earliest samples were collected approximately a decade before the 2015 WHO recommendation for immediate ART, a period when ART was typically delayed until CD4 counts fell. Whether ART initiation and durable HIV suppression were associated with changes in peripheral blood TRB repertoire composition and diversity was tested in a retrospective serial study. Of the roughly 30 participants with HIV, ten to eleven were female. No cross-contamination during QIAcube processing turned up in test extractions that ran a monoclonal T-cell line alongside 33 polyclonal samples. The cohort contributed about 200 cryopreserved PBMC samples from around 33 adults with confirmed HIV infection, collected serially over a mean of approximately 6 years (range 1-12).

Inclusion was restricted to participants for whom at least one PBMC sample before ART initiation and at least two post-ART samples were available. All participants with HIV were treated in the United States of America. Before DNA extraction, cryopreserved samples of 1-10 million PBMC were thawed and then washed. At the time of the earliest PBMC sample for each participant with HIV, ages ranged from about 20 to 55 years. Per participant, PBMC samples came from 1-4 timepoints prior to ART initiation and 2-8 timepoints following ART initiation, for a median of 7 samples. For every participant, serial HIV viral load, CD4+ T-cell count, ART history and demographic data were obtained. A Qiagen kit on a QIAcube was used to extract genomic DNA from unsorted PBMC, with samples processed in batches of 12. Study-wide findings and limitations: The repertoire was dominated across all time points by expanded TRB clones identified before ART initiation, although this dominance was seen to fluctuate and to decrease in many PLHIV after ART. Narrower CDR3 length ranges were observed in HIV repertoires than in controls, and an antigen-experienced repertoire with only a slight naive shift after ART was suggested by the network structure. ART initiation was associated with a significant increase in TRB diversity, but diversity stayed significantly below transplant donor controls even after long-term ART. Because pre-ART samples had limited cell numbers, profiling was done on unsorted PBMC rather than on sorted CD4+ and CD8+ T cells. The samples were dated from about 2003 to 2018, and the ART regimens that were used may be less effective than current ART regimens. Limited PBMC availability meant only the TCR beta chain was sequenced, without alpha chain pairing. Inferences about post-ART repertoire changes are limited because no data were available on ART adherence, viral resistance or therapy changes.

The immunoSEQ hsTCRB v3.0 assay was used at survey level resolution to sequence the TRB variable region. TRB sequencing targeted a depth of about 35,000-55,000 T-cell genomes per sample. Pooled TRB libraries were sequenced on an Illumina MiSeq with a v3 150-cycle kit. The authors' analysis ran thus. Analysis of repertoires was carried out in R inside a reproducible Nextflow workflow spanning QC, data transformation and analysis. LymphoSeq2, an R package for exploring AIRR-Seq data, was used to implement the custom analyses. A few samples that yielded fewer than 5000 total TRB sequences were excluded, so that fewer than 250 HIV repertoires were analyzed. Of the 188 retained HIV repertoires, some 60 were collected before and 129 after ART initiation. Each repertoire was downsampled to 5000 TRB nucleotide sequences, and summary statistics were averaged across 100 downsampling iterations. The analysis kept only TRB sequences whose CDR3 regions were at least seven amino acids long. Diversity was assessed using a clonality score derived from Shannon entropy and using the Gini coefficient. In the repertoire networks, any two of the top 5000 CDR3 amino acid sequences were connected whenever the two sequences differed by an edit distance of one. For TRB CDR3 amino acid sequences, antigen specificity groups and MHC restriction were predicted with GLIPH2. Known CMV, EBV, HIV or tissue antigen associations were flagged by matching CDR3 amino acid sequences against VDJdb and McPAS-TCR. Pre-ART, post-ART and control groups were compared with Wilcoxon signed-rank tests and Holm-Bonferroni correction. TCRdb obtained this table from immuneACCESS and retained in-frame rearrangements with V and J assigned. These tables miss some clones; where compared with another copy, unresolved V genes account for less than half of the shortfall, and the remainder is unexplained. V and J calls plus clone size are reproduced from that table; the DNA served to infer D and trimming. The sample yields about 18,000 clones; roughly 78% were counted once. The biggest ten clones account for almost 8% of the sample.

As regards this clone: Its antigen remains undetermined. No much larger clone is present one base from it, and per-base qualities are unavailable.

The clonotype comes from a woman aged 40 to 50 with HIV. The sample here was unsorted PBMCs, taken at the start of antiretroviral therapy, before treatment.

The encoded CDR3 is CASSDDRLHSNQPQHF. The bases are TGTGCCAGCAGCGACGACAGGTTACATAGCAATCAGCCCCAGCATTTT. The V and J segments used are TRBV5-4 and TRBJ1-5; TRBD1 is a possible D gene, resting on 6 matching bases. The CDR3 numbers 16 residues from cysteine through phenylalanine. Just the 48-base CDR3 DNA is kept, in frame starting at base 1. The germline V gene (reference sequence) gives CDR1 as SGHNT and CDR2 as YYREEE. A distance of 14 bases separates the germline ends of V and J, which lose 4 bases and 0 bases respectively.